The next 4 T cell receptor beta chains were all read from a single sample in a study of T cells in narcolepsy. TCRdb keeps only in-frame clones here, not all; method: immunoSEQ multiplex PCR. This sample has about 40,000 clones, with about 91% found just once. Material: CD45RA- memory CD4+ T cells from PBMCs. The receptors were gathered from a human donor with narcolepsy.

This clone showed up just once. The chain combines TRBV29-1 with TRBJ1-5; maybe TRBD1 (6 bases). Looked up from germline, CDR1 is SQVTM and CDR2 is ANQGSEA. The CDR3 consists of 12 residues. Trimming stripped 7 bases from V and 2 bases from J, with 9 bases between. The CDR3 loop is CSARQGNQPQHF. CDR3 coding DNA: TGCAGCGCTCGACAGGGCAATCAGCCCCAGCATTTT.

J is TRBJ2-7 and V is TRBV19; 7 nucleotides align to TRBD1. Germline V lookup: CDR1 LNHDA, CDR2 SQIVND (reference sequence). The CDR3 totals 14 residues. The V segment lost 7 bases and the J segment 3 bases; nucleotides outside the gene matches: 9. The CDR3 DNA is TGTGCCAGTACCCCCAGACAGGGTAACTACGAGCAGTACTTC. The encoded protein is CASTPRQGNYEQYF. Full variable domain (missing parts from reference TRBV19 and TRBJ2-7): DGGITQSPKYLFRKEGQNVTLSCEQNLNHDAMYWYRQDPGQGLRLIYYSQIVNDFQKGDIAEGYSVSREKKESFPLTVTSAQKNPTAFYLCASTPRQGNYEQYFGPGTRLTVT.

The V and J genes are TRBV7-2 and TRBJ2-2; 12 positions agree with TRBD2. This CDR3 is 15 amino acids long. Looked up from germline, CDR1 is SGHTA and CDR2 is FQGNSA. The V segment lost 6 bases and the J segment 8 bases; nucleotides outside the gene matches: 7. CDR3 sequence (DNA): TGTGCCAGCAGGTCTACTAGCGGGAGGACTGGGGAGCTGTTTTTT. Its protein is CASRSTSGRTGELFF.

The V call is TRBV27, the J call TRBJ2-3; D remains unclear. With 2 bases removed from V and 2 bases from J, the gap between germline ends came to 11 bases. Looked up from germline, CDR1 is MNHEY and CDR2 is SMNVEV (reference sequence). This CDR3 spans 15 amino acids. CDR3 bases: TGTGCCAGCAGTTTACAGGACCCAGACACAGATACGCAGTATTTT. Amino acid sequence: CASSLQDPDTDTQYF.